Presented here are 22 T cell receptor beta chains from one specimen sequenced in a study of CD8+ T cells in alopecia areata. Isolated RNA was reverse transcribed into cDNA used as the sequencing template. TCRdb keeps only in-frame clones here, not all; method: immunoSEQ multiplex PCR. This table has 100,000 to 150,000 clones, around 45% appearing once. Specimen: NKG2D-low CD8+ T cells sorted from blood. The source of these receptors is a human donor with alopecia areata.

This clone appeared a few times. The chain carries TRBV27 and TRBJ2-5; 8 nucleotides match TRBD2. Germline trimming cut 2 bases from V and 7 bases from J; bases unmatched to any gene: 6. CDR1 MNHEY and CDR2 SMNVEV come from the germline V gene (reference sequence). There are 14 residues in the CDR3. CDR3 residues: CASSLAGGGRTQYF. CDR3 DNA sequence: TGTGCCAGCAGTTTAGCGGGGGGCGGCCGGACCCAGTACTTC.

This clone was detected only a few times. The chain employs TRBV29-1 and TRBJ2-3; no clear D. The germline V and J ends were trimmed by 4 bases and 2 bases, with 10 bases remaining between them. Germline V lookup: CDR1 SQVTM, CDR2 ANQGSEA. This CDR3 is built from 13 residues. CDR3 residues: CSVVWGFTDTQYF. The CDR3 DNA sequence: TGCAGCGTTGTTTGGGGATTCACAGATACGCAGTATTTT.

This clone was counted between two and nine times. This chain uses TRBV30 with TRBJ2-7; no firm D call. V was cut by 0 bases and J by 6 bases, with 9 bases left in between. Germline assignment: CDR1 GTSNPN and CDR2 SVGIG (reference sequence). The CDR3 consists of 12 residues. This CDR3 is CAWSVGRTEQYF. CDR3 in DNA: TGTGCCTGGAGTGTAGGTCGGACCGAGCAGTACTTC.

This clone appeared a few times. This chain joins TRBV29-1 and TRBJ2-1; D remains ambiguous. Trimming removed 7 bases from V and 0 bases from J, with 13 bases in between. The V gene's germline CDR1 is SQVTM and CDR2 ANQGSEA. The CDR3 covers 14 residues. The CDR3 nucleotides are TGCAGCGCCCTTCCTAGACGCTCCTACAATGAGCAGTTCTTC. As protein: CSALPRRSYNEQFF.

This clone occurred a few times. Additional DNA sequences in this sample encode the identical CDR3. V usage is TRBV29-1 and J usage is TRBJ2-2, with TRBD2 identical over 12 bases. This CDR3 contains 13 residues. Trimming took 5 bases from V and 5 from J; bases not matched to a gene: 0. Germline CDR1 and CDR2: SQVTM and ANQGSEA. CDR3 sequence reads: CSVTSGRTGELFF. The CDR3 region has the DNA TGCAGCGTTACTAGCGGGAGGACCGGGGAGCTGTTTTTT.

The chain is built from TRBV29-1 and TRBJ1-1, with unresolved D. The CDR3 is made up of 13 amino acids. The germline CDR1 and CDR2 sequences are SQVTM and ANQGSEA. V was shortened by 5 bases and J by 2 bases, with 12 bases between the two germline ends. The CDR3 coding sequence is TGCAGCGTTAAGGCCGTTAGCAACACTGAAGCTTTCTTT. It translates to CSVKAVSNTEAFF.

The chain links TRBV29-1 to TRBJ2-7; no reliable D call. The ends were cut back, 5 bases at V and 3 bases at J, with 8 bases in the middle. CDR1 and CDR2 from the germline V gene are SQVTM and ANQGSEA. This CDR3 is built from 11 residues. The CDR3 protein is CSVIQSYEQYF. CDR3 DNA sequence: TGCAGCGTTATTCAGAGCTACGAGCAGTACTTC.

For the CDR3, the DNA is TGCAGCCCCTGGTTGGCCGCGGGTCTAGATACGCAGTATTTT. This codes for CSPWLAAGLDTQYF. The chain is built from TRBV29-1 and TRBJ2-3; perhaps TRBD2 as D (5 bases). Germline V gives CDR1 SQVTM, CDR2 ANQGSEA. V was shortened by 8 bases and J by 5 bases, with 20 bases between the two germline ends. This CDR3 has 14 amino acids.

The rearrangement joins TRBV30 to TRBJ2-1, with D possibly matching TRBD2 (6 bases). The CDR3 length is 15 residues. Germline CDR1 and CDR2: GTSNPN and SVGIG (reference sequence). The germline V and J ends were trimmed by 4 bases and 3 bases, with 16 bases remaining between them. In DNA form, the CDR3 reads TGTGCCTGGACCGAGGGGAGGAAGTACTACAATGAGCAGTTCTTC. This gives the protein CAWTEGRKYYNEQFF.

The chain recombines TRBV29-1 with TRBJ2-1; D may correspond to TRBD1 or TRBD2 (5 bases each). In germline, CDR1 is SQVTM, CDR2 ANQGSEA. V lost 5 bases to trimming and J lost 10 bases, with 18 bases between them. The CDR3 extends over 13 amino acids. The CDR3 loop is CSVTGTRSSEQFF. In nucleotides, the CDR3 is TGCAGCGTTACCGGGACGAGGTCGAGCGAGCAGTTCTTC.

In DNA, the CDR3 is TGTGCCAGCAGTCAAAAAGGGGGCTTGAACATTCAGTACTTC. Its protein product is CASSQKGGLNIQYF. The gene calls are TRBV28 and TRBJ2-4, with 7 bases aligning to TRBD1. Germline V gene lookup returns CDR1 MDHEN and CDR2 SYDVKM. The CDR3 length is 14 residues. With 5 bases clipped from V and 7 bases from J, the junction kept 8 bases outside the gene matches.

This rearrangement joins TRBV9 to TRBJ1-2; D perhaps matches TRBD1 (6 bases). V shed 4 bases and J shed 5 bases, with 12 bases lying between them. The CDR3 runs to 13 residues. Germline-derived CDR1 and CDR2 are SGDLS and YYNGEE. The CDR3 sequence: CASSTGTLYGYTF. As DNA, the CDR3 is TGTGCCAGCAGCACCGGGACACTTTATGGCTACACCTTC.

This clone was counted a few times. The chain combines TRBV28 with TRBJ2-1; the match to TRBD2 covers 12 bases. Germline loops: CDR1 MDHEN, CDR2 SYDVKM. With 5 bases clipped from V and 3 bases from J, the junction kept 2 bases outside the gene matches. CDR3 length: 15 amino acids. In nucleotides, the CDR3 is TGTGCCAGCAGTCAGACTAGCGGGGGCTACAATGAGCAGTTCTTC. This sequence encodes CASSQTSGGYNEQFF.

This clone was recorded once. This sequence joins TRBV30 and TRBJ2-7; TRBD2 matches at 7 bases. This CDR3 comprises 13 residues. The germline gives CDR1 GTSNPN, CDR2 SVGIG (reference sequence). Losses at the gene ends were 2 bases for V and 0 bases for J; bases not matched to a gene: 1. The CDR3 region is CAWSRGVSYEQYF. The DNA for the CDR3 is TGTGCCTGGAGTCGGGGGGTCTCCTACGAGCAGTACTTC.

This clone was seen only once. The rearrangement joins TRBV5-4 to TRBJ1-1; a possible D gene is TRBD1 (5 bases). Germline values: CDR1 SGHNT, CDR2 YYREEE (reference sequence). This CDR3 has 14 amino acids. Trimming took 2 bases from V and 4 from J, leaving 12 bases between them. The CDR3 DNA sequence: TGTGCCAGCAGCTTTGCGGGGCAGGGCACTGAAGCTTTCTTT. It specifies CASSFAGQGTEAFF.

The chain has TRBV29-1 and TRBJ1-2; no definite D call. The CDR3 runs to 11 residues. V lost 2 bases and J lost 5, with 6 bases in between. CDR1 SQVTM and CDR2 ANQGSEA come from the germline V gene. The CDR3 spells CSVELRYGYTF. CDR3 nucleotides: TGCAGCGTTGAATTACGTTATGGCTACACCTTC.

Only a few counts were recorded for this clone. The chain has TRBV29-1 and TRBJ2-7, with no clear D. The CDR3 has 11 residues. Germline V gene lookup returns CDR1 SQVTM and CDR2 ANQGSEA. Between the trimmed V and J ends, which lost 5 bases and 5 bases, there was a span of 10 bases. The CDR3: CSVSHLNEQYF. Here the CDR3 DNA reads TGCAGCGTTAGTCATCTAAACGAGCAGTACTTC.

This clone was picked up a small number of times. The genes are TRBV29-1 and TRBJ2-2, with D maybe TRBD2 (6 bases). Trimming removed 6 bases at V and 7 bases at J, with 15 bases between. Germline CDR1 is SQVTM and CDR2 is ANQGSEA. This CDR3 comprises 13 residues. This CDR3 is CSVGGVLSGELFF. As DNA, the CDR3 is TGCAGCGTCGGGGGAGTATTAAGCGGGGAGCTGTTTTTT.

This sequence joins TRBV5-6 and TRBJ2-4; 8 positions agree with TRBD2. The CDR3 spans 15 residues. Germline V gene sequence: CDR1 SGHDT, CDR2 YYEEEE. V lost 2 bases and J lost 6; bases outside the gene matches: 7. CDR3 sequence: CASSFDSGEGNIQYF. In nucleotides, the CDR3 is TGTGCCAGCAGCTTCGATAGCGGGGAGGGAAACATTCAGTACTTC.

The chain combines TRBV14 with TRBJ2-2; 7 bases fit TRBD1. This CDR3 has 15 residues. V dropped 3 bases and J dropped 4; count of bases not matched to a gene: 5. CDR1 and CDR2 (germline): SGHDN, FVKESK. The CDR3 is CASSQRQGGTGELFF. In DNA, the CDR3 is TGTGCCAGCAGCCAGCGACAGGGCGGCACCGGGGAGCTGTTTTTT.

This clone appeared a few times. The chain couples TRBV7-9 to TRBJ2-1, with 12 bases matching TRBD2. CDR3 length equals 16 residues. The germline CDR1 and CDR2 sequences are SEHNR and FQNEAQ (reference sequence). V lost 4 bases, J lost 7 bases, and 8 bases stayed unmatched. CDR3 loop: CASSSDRLAGENEQFF. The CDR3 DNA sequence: TGTGCCAGCAGCTCGGACCGACTAGCGGGGGAAAATGAGCAGTTCTTC. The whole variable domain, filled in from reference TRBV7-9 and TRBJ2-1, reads DTGVSQNPRHKITKRGQNVTFRCDPISEHNRLYWYRQTLGQGPEFLTYFQNEAQLEKSRLLSDRFSAERPKGSFSTLEIQRTEQGDSAMYLCASSSDRLAGENEQFFGPGTRLTVL.

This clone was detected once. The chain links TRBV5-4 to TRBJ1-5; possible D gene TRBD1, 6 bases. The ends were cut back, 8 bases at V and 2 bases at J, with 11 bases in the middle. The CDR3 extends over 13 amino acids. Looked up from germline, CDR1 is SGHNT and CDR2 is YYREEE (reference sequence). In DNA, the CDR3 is TGTGCCAGGGACAGTTTAGGCAATCAGCCCCAGCATTTT. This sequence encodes CARDSLGNQPQHF. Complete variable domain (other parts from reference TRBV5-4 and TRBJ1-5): ETGVTQSPTHLIKTRGQQVTLRCSSQSGHNTVSWYQQALGQGPQFIFQYYREEENGRGNFPPRFSGLQFPNYSSELNVNALELDDSALYLCARDSLGNQPQHFGDGTRLSIL.